The 4 T cell receptor beta chains below come from one sample, sequenced in a study of OX40 agonist ivuxolimab in advanced cancers. Libraries came from the immunoSEQ multiplex PCR assay. TCRdb holds this immuneACCESS table with in-frame rearrangements only. Some clones are missing; in checked studies, unresolved V genes explain under half, and the rest has no known cause. The sample yields roughly 48,000 clones; around 83% were counted once. In total, the top ten clones hold more than 8.5% of the sample. This material consisted of CD4+ or CD8+ T cells sorted from blood, taken in a trial of the OX40 agonist ivuxolimab. These receptors were obtained from an adult with an advanced solid tumor such as melanoma, head and neck, liver or kidney cancer.

The rearrangement uses TRBV9 and TRBJ2-5; no reliable D call. Germline V gene lookup returns CDR1 SGDLS and CDR2 YYNGEE. Trimming took 0 bases from V and 5 from J, leaving 11 bases between them. There are 14 residues in the CDR3. The CDR3 loop is CASSVASASETQYF. In DNA form, the CDR3 reads TGTGCCAGCAGCGTAGCGTCAGCGTCCGAGACCCAGTACTTC.

The V call is TRBV7-2, the J call TRBJ2-7; D gene uncertain. Germline loops: CDR1 SGHTA, CDR2 FQGNSA. V lost 2 bases and J lost 7, with 12 bases in between. The CDR3 is made up of 13 amino acids. CDR3 sequence: CASSLMVIGEQYF. CDR3 nucleotide sequence: TGTGCCAGCAGCTTAATGGTTATCGGAGAGCAGTACTTC.

This clone occurred once. The chain has TRBV6-5 and TRBJ1-2; D is undetermined. This CDR3 spans 15 amino acids. The germline CDR1 and CDR2 sequences are MNHEY and SVGAGI. The V end lost 5 bases, the J end lost 3 bases, and 16 bases lay between the germline ends. CDR3 loop: CASSPYDSSDYGYTF. In DNA, the CDR3 is TGTGCCAGCAGTCCGTACGATTCTTCGGACTATGGCTACACCTTC.

The chain combines TRBV10-2 with TRBJ2-5; possible D gene TRBD2, 5 bases. The J call is doubtful: the DNA matches TRBJ2-7 better. CDR1 is WSHSY and CDR2 is SAAADI in the germline V gene. This CDR3 spans 13 amino acids. DNA of the CDR3: TGCGCCAGCAGTGAGCAGCGGATGGGCGAGCAGTACTTC. Translation: CASSEQRMGEQYF.